The clone carrying this T cell receptor beta chain was counted only a few times. Trimming removed 5 bases at V and 6 bases at J, with 9 bases between. This CDR3 contains 12 residues. Looked up from germline, CDR1 is LNHDA and CDR2 is SQIVND (reference sequence). This specimen comes from a study of T cells after yellow fever vaccination. MiXCR, applied by TCRdb to the 5' RACE reads, yields one record per CDR3 protein. The table records 25,000 to 35,000 distinct CDR3 sequences, about 6% of them present only once. The V call is TRBV19, the J call TRBJ2-3; no firm D call. The TCR comes from a man aged 25-40 years who received the YFV17D yellow fever vaccine. This sample comprised PBMCs, either bulk or a sorted T-cell subset (CD4+, CD8+, memory, or dextramer-sorted; not recorded which), obtained on the day of the yellow fever booster vaccination. Here the CDR3 DNA reads TGTGCCAGTAGTTTACGAATGGATACGCAGTATTTT. Encoded protein: CASSLRMDTQYF.